This entry describes one T cell receptor beta chain. No antigen is known for it. The data belong to a study of post-analysis software for immune sequencing data. Study summary: Included courses were relapsing-remitting and secondary progressive multiple sclerosis; progressive-relapsing multiple sclerosis was also included. The study, taken as a whole, reports: A handful of TRBV segments, including TRBV5-6, TRBV5-1 and TRBV20-1, were more frequent in patients than controls. Versus controls, multiple sclerosis patients showed significantly lower diversity (normalized Chao1). The authors found that F measure strongly co-clustered same-batch samples.

Losses at the gene ends were 6 bases for V and 4 bases for J; bases not matched to a gene: 5. CDR1 is MNHEY and CDR2 is SVGAGI in the germline V gene. CDR3 length equals 13 residues. Unique molecular identifiers were present in the TCR beta cDNA libraries. Input populations of roughly 0.95 to 10 million T cells gave rise to approximately 500,000 cDNA molecules. From the PCR reads, TCRdb called clonotypes with MiXCR, one entry per CDR3 protein. There are fewer than 700,000 distinct CDR3 sequences in the sample; roughly 47% occur only once, and 1.7% lies in the top ten. This sequence joins TRBV6-5 and TRBJ2-5; the match to TRBD1 covers 7 bases. The TCR originated in a girl aged 10 to 17 with multiple sclerosis. Sequenced input: blood. The chain's CDR3 is CASSDRAGETQYF. The CDR3 bases are TGTGCCAGCAGCGACAGGGCTGGAGAGACCCAGTACTTC.